This T cell receptor beta chain was observed in a study of blood T cells in healthy people across ages. General study points: Long-lived and aged donors differed, with more naive CD4+ cells and higher diversity in the long-lived. Across the age range, TCR beta diversity per million T cells fell in a roughly linear way. Investigators viewed diversity estimates from one million T cells as underestimates, the study reported.

For the second PCR, which ran for about 7 to 11 cycles, a sample-barcoded 5' primer and a J-beta primer mix were used. Unique molecular identifiers of 12 random nucleotides labeled each cDNA. TCRdb reprocessed the 5' RACE reads via MiXCR and lists one record per CDR3 protein. Here the sample spans 1.5 million to 2 million distinct CDR3 sequences, about two fifths being singletons. The length of the CDR3 is 20 residues. With 5 bases clipped from V and 8 bases from J, the junction kept 24 bases outside the gene matches. Germline CDR1 is KGHDR and CDR2 is SFDVKD. As to this clonotype: The antigen is undetermined.

Sequencing was done on a sample of blood. The sequence was collected from a human donor in good health. V gene TRBV24-1 combines with J gene TRBJ2-1; TRBD1 aligns across 9 bases. This chain's CDR3 is CATSGGRDRVDQGFKDEQFF. In DNA form, the CDR3 reads TGTGCCACCAGTGGGGGGAGGGACAGGGTCGACCAAGGATTCAAGGATGAGCAGTTCTTC.